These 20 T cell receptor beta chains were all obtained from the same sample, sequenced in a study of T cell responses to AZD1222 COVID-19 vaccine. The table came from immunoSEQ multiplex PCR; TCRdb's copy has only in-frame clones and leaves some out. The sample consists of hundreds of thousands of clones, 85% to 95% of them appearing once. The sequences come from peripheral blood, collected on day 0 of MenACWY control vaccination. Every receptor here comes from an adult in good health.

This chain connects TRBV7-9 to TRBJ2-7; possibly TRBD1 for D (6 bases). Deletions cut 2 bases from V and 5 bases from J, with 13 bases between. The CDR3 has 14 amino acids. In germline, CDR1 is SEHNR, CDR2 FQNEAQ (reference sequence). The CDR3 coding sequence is TGTGCCAGCAGCTTATTCCAGGGGCAGGACGAGCAGTACTTC. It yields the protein CASSLFQGQDEQYF.

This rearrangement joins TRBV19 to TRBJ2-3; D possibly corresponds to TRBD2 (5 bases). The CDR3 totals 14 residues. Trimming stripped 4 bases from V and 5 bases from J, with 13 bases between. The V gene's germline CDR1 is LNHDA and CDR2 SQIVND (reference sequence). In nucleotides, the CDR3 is TGTGCCAGTAGTACCACAATTGGACTAGATACGCAGTATTTT. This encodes CASSTTIGLDTQYF. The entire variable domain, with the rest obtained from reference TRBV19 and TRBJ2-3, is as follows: DGGITQSPKYLFRKEGQNVTLSCEQNLNHDAMYWYRQDPGQGLRLIYYSQIVNDFQKGDIAEGYSVSREKKESFPLTVTSAQKNPTAFYLCASSTTIGLDTQYFGPGTRLTVL.

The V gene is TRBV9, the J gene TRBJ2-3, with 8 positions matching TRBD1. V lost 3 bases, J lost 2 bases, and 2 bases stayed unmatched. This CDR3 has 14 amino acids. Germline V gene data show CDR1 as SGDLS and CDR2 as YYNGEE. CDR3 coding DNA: TGTGCCAGCAGCGCGGGACAGGCCACAGATACGCAGTATTTT. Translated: CASSAGQATDTQYF.

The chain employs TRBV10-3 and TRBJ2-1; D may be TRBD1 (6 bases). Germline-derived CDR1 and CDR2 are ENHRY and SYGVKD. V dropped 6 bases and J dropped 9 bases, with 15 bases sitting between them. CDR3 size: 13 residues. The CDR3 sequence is CAIRDSTGVEQFF. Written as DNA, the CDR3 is TGTGCCATCAGAGACTCGACAGGTGTTGAGCAGTTCTTC.

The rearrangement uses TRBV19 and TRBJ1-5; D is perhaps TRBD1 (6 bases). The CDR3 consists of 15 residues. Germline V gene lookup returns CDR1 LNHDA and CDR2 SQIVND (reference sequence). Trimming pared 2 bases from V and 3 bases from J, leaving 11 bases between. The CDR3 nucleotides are TGTGCCAGTAGTATAAAGACAGGCTTCAATCAGCCCCAGCATTTT. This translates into CASSIKTGFNQPQHF.

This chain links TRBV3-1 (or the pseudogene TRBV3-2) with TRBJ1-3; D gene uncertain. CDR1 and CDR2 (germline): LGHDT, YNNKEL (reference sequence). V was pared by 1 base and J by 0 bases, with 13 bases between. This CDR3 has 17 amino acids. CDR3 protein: CASSQALRSTSGNTIYF. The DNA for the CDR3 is TGTGCCAGCAGCCAAGCCCTGAGGAGCACCTCTGGAAACACCATATATTTT.

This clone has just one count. The CDR3 coding sequence is TGTGCCAGCAGCCCCGAGGGATCCAATCAGCCCCAGCATTTT. Its translation is CASSPEGSNQPQHF. The genes are TRBV3-1 (or the pseudogene TRBV3-2) and TRBJ1-5, with no clear D. The ends were cut back, 4 bases at V and 3 bases at J, with 10 bases in the middle. This CDR3 spans 14 amino acids. Germline CDR1 LGHDT, CDR2 YNNKEL (reference sequence).

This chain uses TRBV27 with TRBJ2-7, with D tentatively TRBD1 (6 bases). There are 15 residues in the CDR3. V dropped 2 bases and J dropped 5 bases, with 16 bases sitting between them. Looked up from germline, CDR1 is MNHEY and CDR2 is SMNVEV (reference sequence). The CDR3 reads CASSLVGGGQNEQYF. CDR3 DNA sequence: TGTGCCAGCAGTTTAGTAGGTGGGGGACAAAACGAGCAGTACTTC.

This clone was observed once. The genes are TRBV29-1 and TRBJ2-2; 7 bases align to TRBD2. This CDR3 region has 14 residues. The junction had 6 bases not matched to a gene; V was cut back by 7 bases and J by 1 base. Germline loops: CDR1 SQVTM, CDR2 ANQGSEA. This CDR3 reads CSGGRGLNTGELFF. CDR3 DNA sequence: TGCAGCGGGGGGAGGGGATTGAACACCGGGGAGCTGTTTTTT.

The CDR3 DNA reads TGTGCCAGCAGTTTTGCGGACACCTATGGCTACACCTTC. Its protein product is CASSFADTYGYTF. This sequence joins TRBV28 and TRBJ1-2; D perhaps matches TRBD1 (5 bases). Trimming removed 3 bases from V and 4 bases from J, with 9 bases in between. This CDR3 comprises 13 residues. Germline CDR1 is MDHEN and CDR2 is SYDVKM.

CDR3 residues: CASSSTGSETQYF. For the CDR3, the DNA is TGTGCCAGCAGCAGTACAGGGTCAGAGACCCAGTACTTC. The chain uses TRBV3-1 (or the pseudogene TRBV3-2) and TRBJ2-5; tentative D call: TRBD1 (6 bases). CDR1 LGHDT and CDR2 YNNKEL come from the germline V gene (reference sequence). This CDR3 has 13 residues. The V end was cut by 5 bases, the J end by 4 bases, with 11 bases between.

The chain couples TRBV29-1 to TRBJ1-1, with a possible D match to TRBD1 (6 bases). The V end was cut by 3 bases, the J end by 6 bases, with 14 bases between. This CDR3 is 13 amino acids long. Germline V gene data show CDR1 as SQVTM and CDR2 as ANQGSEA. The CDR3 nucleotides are TGCAGCGTTGATCAGGGACCAGGGGCTGAAGCTTTCTTT. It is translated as CSVDQGPGAEAFF. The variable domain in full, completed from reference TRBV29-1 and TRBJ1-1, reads SAVISQKPSRDICQRGTSLTIQCQVDSQVTMMFWYRQQPGQSLTLIATANQGSEATYESGFVIDKFPISRPNLTFSTLTVSNMSPEDSSIYLCSVDQGPGAEAFFGQGTRLTVV.

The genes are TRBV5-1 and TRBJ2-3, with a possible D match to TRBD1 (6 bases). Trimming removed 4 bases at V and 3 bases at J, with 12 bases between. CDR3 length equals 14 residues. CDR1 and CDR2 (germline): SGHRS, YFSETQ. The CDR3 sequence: CASSGTSRTDTQYF. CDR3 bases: TGCGCCAGCAGCGGGACATCGAGAACAGATACGCAGTATTTT.

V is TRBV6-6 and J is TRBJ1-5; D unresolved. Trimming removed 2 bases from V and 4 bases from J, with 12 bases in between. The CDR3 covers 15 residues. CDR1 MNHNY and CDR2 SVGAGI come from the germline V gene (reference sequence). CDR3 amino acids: CASSYGAVANQPQHF. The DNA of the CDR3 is TGTGCCAGCAGTTACGGCGCGGTGGCGAATCAGCCCCAGCATTTT.

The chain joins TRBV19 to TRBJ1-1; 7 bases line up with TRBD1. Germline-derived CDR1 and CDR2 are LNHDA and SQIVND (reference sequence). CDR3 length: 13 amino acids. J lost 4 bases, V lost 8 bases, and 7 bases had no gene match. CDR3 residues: CASSGTVRTEAFF. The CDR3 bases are TGTGCCAGTTCCGGGACAGTGCGCACTGAAGCTTTCTTT.

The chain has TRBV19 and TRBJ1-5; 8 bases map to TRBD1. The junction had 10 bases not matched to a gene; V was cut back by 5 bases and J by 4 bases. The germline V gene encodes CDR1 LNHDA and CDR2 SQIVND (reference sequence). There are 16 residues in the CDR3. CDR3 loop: CASSPPGQGPNQPQHF. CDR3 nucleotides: TGTGCCAGTAGTCCACCCGGACAGGGCCCGAATCAGCCCCAGCATTTT. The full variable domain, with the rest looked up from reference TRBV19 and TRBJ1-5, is DGGITQSPKYLFRKEGQNVTLSCEQNLNHDAMYWYRQDPGQGLRLIYYSQIVNDFQKGDIAEGYSVSREKKESFPLTVTSAQKNPTAFYLCASSPPGQGPNQPQHFGDGTRLSIL.

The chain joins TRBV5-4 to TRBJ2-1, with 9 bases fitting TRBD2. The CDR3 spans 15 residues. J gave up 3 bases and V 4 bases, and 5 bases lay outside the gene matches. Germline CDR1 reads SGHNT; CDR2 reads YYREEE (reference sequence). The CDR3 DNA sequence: TGTGCCAGCAGCCAGACTAGCGGAATCTACAATGAGCAGTTCTTC. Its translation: CASSQTSGIYNEQFF.

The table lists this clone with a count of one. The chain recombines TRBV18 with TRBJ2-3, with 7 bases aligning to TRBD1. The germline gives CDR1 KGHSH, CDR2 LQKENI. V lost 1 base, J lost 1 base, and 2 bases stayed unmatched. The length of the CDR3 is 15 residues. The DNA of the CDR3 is TGTGCCAGCTCACCACGAGACAGGGGCACAGATACGCAGTATTTT. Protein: CASSPRDRGTDTQYF. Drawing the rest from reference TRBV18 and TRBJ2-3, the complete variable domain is NAGVMQNPRHLVRRRGQEARLRCSPMKGHSHVYWYRQLPEEGLKFMVYLQKENIIDESGMPKERFSAEFPKEGPSILRIQQVVRGDSAAYFCASSPRDRGTDTQYFGPGTRLTVL.

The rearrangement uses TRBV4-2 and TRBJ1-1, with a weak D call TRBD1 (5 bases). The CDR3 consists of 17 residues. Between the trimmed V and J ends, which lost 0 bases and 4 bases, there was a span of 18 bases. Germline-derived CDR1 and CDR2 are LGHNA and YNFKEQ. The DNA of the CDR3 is TGTGCCAGCAGCCAAGATGCCTTAGGGGCCATTGCCACTGAAGCTTTCTTT. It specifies CASSQDALGAIATEAFF.

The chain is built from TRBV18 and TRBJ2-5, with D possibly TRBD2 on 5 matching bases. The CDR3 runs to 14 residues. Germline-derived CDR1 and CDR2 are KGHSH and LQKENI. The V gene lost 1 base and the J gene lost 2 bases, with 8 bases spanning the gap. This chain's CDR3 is CASSPLRGQETQYF. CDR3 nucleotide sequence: TGTGCCAGCTCACCACTACGGGGACAAGAGACCCAGTACTTC.